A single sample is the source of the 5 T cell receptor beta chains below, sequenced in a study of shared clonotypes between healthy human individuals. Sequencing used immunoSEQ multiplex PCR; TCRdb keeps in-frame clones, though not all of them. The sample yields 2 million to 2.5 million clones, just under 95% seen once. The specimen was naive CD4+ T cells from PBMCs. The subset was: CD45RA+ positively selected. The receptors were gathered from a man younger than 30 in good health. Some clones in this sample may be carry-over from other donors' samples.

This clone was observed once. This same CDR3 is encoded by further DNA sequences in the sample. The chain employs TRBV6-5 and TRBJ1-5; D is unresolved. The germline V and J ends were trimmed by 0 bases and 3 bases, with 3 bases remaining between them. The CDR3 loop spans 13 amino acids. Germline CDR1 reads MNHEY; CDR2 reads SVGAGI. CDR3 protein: CASSYSFNQPQHF. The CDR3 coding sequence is TGTGCCAGCAGTTACTCCTTCAATCAGCCCCAGCATTTT.

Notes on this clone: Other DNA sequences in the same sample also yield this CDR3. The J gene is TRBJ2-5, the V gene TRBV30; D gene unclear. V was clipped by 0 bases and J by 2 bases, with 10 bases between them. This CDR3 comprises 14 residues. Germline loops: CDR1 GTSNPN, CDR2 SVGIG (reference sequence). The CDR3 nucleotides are TGTGCCTGGAGTGTACTCCGGGTTCAAGAGACCCAGTACTTC. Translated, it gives CAWSVLRVQETQYF.

CDR3 sequence reads: CASSSTGTGPYEQYF. In DNA, the CDR3 is TGTGCCAGCAGCTCCACCGGGACAGGACCCTACGAGCAGTACTTC. The J gene is TRBJ2-7, the V gene TRBV21-1; the table's D call TRBD1 went unverified against the DNA. TRBV21-1 is reported as a pseudogene. The CDR3 totals 15 residues.

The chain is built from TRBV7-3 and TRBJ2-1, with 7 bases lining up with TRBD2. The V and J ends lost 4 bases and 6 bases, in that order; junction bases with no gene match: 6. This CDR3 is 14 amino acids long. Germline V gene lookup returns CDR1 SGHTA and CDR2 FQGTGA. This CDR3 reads CASSSLGGSNEQFF. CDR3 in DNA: TGTGCCAGCAGCTCCTTGGGGGGGTCCAATGAGCAGTTCTTC.

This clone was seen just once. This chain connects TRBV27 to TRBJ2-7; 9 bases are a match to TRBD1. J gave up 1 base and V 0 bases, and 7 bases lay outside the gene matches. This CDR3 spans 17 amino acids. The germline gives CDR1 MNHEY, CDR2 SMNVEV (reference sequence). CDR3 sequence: CASSLSISGTGSYEQYF. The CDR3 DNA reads TGTGCCAGCAGTTTATCGATTTCCGGGACAGGGTCCTACGAGCAGTACTTC.